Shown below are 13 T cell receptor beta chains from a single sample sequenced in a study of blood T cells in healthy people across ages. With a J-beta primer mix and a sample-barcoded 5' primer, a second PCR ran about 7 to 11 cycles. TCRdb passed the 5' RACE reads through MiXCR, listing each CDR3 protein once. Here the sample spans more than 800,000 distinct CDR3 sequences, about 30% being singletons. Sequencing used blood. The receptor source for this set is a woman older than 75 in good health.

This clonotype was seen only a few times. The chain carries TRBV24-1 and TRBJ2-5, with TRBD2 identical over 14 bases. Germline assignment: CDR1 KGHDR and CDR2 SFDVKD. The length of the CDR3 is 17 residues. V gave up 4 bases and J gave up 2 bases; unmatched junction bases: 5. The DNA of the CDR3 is TGTGCCACCAGTGACCCCGGACTAGCGGGGGGTCAAGAGACCCAGTACTTC. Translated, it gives CATSDPGLAGGQETQYF.

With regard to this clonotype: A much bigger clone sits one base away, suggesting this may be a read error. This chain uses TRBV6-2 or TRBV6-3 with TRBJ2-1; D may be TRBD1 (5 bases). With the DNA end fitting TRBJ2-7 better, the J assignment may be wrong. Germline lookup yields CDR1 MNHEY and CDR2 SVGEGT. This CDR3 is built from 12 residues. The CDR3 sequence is CASRQAYNEQYF. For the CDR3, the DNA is TGTGCCAGCAGACAGGCCTACAATGAGCAGTACTTC.

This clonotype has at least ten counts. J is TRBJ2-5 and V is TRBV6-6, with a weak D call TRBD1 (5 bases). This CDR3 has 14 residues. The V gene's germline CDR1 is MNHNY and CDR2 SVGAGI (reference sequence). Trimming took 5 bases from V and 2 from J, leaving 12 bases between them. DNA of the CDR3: TGTGCCAGCAGTCCAACAGGAGCTCAAGAGACCCAGTACTTC. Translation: CASSPTGAQETQYF.

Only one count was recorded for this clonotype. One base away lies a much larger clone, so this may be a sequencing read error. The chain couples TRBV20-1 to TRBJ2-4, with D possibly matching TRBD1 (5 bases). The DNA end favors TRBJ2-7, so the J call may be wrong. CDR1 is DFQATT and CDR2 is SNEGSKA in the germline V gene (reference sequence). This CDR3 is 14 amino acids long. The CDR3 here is CSARIQSGTYEQYF. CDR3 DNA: TGCAGTGCCCGGATCCAGTCAGGGACCTACGAGCAGTACTTC.

This chain's CDR3 is CAISEVLAGQPSADTQYF. DNA of the CDR3: TGTGCCATCAGTGAGGTACTAGCGGGACAGCCTAGCGCAGATACGCAGTATTTT. J is TRBJ2-3 and V is TRBV10-3; 10 nucleotides agree with TRBD2. Germline CDR1 is ENHRY and CDR2 is SYGVKD. Trimming at V came to 2 bases and at J to 4 bases, leaving 12 bases not matched to a gene. This CDR3 has 18 amino acids.

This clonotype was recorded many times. The CDR3 region is CASSYSSGGVFSDTQYF. In nucleotides, the CDR3 is TGTGCCAGCAGTTACTCCTCCGGAGGGGTGTTTAGTGATACGCAGTATTTT. The chain links TRBV6-5 to TRBJ2-3; D possibly corresponds to TRBD2 (6 bases). CDR1 and CDR2 (germline): MNHEY, SVGAGI. The CDR3 covers 17 residues. Between the trimmed V and J ends, which lost 0 bases and 6 bases, there was a span of 19 bases.

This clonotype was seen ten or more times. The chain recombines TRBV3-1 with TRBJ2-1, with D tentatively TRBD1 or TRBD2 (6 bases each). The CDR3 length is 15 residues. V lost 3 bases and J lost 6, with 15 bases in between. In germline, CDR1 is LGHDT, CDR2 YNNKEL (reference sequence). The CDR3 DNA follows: TGTGCCAGCAGCCAGGGCCTCAAGGGGGGCAATGAGCAGTTCTTC. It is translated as CASSQGLKGGNEQFF.

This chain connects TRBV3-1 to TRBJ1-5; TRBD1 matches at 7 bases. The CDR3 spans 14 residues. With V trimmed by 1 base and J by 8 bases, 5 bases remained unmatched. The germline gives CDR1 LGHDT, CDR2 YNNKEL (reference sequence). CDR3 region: CASSQGDSNKPQHF. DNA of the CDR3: TGTGCCAGCAGCCAAGGGGACAGTAATAAGCCCCAGCATTTT.

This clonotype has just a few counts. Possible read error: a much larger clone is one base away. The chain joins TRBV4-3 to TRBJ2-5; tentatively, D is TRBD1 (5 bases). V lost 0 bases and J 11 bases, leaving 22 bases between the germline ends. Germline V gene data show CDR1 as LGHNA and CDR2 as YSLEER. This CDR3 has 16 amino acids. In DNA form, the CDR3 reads TGCGCCAGCAGCCAAGATTGGGGCTGGACGTACAATGAGCAGTACTTC. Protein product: CASSQDWGWTYNEQYF.

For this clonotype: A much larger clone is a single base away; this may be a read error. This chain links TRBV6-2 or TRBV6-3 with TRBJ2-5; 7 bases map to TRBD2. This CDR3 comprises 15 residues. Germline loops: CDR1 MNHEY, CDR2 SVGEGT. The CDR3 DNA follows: TGTGCCAGCAGTCTGGGGGGGACCACGCAAGAGACCCGGTACTTC. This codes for CASSLGGTTQETRYF.

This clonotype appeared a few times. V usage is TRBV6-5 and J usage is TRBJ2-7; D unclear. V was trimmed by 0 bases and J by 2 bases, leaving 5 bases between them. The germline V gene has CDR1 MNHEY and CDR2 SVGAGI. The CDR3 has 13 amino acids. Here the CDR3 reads CASSYSTAYEQYF. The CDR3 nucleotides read TGTGCCAGCAGTTACTCGACGGCCTACGAGCAGTACTTC.

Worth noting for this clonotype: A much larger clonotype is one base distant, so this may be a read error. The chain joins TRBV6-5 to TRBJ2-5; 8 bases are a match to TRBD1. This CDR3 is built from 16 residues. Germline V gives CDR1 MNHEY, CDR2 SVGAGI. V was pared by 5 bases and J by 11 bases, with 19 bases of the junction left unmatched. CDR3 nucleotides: TGTGCCAGCAGTCTCCCCCTCGGGGCAGGGGGCAATGAGCAGTACTTC. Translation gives CASSLPLGAGGNEQYF.

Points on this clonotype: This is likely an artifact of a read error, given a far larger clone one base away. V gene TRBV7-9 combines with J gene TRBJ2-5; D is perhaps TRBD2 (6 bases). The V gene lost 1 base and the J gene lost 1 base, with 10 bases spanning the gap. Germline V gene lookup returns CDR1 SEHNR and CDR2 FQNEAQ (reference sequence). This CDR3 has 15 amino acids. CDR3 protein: CASSLVAEAQETQYF. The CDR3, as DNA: TGTGCCAGCAGCTTAGTAGCGGAGGCCCAAGAGACCCAGTACTTC. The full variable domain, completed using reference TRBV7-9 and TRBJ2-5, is DTGVSQNPRHKITKRGQNVTFRCDPISEHNRLYWYRQTLGQGPEFLTYFQNEAQLEKSRLLSDRFSAERPKGSFSTLEIQRTEQGDSAMYLCASSLVAEAQETQYFGPGTRLLVL.